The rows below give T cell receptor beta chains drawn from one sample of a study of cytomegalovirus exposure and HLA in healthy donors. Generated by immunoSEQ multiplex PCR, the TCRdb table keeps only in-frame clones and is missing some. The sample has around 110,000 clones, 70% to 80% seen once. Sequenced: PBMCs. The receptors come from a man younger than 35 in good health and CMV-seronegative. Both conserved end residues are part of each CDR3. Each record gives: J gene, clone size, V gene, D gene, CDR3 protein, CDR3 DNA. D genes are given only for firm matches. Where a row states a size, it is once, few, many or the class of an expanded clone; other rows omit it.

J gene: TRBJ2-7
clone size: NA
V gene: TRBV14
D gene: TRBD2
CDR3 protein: CASSHASGGFYEQYF
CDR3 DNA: TGTGCCAGCAGTCATGCTAGCGGGGGGTTTTACGAGCAGTACTTC

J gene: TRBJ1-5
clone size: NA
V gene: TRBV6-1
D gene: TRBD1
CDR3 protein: CASSETMTGILQPQHF
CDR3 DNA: TGTGCCAGCAGTGAGACGATGACAGGGATTCTTCAGCCCCAGCATTTT

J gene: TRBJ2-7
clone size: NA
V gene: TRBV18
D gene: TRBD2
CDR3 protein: CASSPLGLSGGAYEQYF
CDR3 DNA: TGTGCCAGCTCACCCCTCGGTCTTAGCGGGGGGGCCTACGAGCAGTACTTC

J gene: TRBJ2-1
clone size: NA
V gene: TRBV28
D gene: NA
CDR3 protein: CASSLAGTVDNEQFF
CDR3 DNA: TGTGCCAGCAGTTTGGCCGGGACTGTCGACAATGAGCAGTTCTTC

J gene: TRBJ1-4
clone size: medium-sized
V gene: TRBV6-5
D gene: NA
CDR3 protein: CAAGRGSEKLFF
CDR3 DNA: TGTGCCGCCGGGAGGGGGTCTGAAAAACTGTTTTTT

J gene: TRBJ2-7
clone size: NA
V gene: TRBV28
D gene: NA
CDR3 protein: CASFTEAGPSYEQYF
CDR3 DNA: TGTGCCAGCTTCACCGAGGCAGGGCCTTCCTACGAGCAGTACTTC

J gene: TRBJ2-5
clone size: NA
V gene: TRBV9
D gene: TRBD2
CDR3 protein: CASSVEVAGGTQYF
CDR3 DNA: TGTGCCAGCAGCGTAGAGGTAGCGGGGGGGACCCAGTACTTC

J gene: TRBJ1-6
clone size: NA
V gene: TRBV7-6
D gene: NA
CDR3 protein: CASSSDTNSPLHF
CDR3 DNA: TGTGCCAGCAGCTCAGACACAAATTCACCCCTCCACTTT

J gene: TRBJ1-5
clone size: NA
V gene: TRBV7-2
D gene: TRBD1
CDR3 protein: CASSLKVAGGGQPQHF
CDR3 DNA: TGTGCCAGCAGCTTAAAGGTCGCAGGGGGTGGGCAGCCCCAGCATTTT

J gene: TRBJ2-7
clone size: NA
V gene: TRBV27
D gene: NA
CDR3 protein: CASSRGGQTPGGYEQYF
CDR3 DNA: TGTGCCAGCAGCCGCGGGGGCCAGACACCCGGGGGGTACGAGCAGTACTTC

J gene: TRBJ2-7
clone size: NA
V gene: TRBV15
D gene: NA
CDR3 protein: CATSPSTVHEQYF
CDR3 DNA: TGTGCCACCAGCCCTTCGACAGTCCACGAGCAGTACTTC

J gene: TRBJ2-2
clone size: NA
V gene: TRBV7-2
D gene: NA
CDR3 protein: CASSSGVTGELFF
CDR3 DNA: TGTGCCAGCAGTTCAGGGGTCACCGGGGAGCTGTTTTTT

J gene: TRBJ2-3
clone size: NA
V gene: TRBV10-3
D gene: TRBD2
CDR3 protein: CAILGGGSTDTQYF
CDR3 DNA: TGTGCCATCCTCGGCGGGGGAAGCACAGATACGCAGTATTTT

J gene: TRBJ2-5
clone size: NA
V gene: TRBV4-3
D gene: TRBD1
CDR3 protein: CASSFGTGLQETQYF
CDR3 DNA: TGCGCCAGCAGCTTTGGGACAGGGCTTCAAGAGACCCAGTACTTC

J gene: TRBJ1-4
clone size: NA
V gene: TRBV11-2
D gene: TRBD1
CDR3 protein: CASSLKISGGFEKLFF
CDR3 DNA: TGTGCCAGCAGCTTAAAGATCTCAGGGGGCTTTGAAAAACTGTTTTTT

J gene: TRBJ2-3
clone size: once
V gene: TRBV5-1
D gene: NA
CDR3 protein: CASSARDTFSTDTQYF
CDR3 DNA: TGCGCCAGCAGCGCACGGGACACCTTTAGCACAGATACGCAGTATTTT

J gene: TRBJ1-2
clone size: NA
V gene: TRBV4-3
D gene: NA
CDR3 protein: CASSQDRVHGYTF
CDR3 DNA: TGCGCCAGCAGCCAAGACAGGGTCCATGGCTACACCTTC

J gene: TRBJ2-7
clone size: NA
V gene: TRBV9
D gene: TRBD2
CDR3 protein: CASSVGGGTYEQYF
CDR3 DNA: TGTGCCAGCAGCGTAGGGGGGGGGACGTACGAGCAGTACTTC

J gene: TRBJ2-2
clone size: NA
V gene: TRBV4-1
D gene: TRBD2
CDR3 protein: CASSQEPSGGAYTGELFF
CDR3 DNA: TGCGCCAGCAGCCAAGAGCCTAGCGGGGGGGCTTACACCGGGGAGCTGTTTTTT

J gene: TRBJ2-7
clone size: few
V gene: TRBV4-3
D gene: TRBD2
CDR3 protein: CASSPNLGSGGVEQYF
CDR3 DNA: TGCGCCAGCAGCCCCAACCTAGGTAGCGGGGGGGTCGAGCAGTACTTC

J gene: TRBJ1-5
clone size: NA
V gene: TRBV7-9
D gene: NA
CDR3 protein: CASSAGTGYLNQPQHF
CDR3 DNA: TGTGCCAGCAGCGCAGGAACAGGGTATCTCAATCAGCCCCAGCATTTT

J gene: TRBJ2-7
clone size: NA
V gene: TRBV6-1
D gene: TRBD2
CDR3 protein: CASASSGNSYEQYF
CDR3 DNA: TGTGCCAGTGCCTCCAGCGGGAATTCCTACGAGCAGTACTTC

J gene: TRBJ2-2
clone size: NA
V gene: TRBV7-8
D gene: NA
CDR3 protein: CASSPGGGPFGELFF
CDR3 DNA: TGTGCCAGCAGCCCTGGGGGGGGCCCGTTTGGGGAGCTGTTTTTT

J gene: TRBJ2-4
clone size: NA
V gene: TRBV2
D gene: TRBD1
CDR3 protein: CASGTGLAKNIQHF
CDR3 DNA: TGTGCCAGCGGGACAGGATTAGCCAAAAACATTCAGCACTTC

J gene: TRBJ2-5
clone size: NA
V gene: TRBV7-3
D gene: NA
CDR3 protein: CASTFPRAGQQETQYF
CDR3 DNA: TGTGCCAGCACCTTCCCTCGGGCGGGGCAGCAAGAGACCCAGTACTTC

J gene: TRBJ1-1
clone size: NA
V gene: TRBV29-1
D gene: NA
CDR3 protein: CSVGTRMNTEAFF
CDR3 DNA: TGCAGCGTTGGTACTCGTATGAACACTGAAGCTTTCTTT

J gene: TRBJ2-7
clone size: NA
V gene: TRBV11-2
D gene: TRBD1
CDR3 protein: CASSVTGGYEQYF
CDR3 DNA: TGTGCCAGCAGCGTGACAGGGGGATACGAGCAGTACTTC

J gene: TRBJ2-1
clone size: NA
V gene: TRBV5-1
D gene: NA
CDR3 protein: CASSLVMAGGSSYNEQFF
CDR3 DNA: TGCGCCAGCAGCTTGGTAATGGCAGGGGGGAGCTCCTACAATGAGCAGTTCTTC

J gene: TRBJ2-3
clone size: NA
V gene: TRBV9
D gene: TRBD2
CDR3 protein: CASSGYRTSGTDTQYF
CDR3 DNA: TGTGCCAGCAGCGGCTACCGGACTAGCGGAACAGATACGCAGTATTTT

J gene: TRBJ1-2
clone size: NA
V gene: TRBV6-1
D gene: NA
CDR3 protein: CASSRGQLNGYTF
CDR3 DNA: TGTGCCAGCAGCCGAGGACAGTTGAATGGCTACACCTTC

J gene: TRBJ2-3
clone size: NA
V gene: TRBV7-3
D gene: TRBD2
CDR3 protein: CASSAGLAGGDTQYF
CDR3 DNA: TGTGCCAGCAGCGCGGGACTAGCGGGGGGGGATACGCAGTATTTT

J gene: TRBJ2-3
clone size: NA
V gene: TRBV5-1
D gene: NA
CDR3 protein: CASSAGPLASTDTQYF
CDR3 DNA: TGCGCCAGCAGCGCTGGCCCCCTAGCGTCCACAGATACGCAGTATTTT

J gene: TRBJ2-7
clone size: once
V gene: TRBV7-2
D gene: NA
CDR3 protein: CASSYVGSGEQYF
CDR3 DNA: TGTGCCAGCAGCTACGTGGGGTCGGGAGAGCAGTACTTC

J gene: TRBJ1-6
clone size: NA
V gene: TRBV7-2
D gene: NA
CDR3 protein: CASSLGVRSSYNSPLHF
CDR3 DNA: TGTGCCAGCAGCTTGGGAGTCAGAAGCTCCTATAATTCACCCCTCCACTTT

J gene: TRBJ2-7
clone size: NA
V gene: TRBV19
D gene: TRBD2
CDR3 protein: CASTLKAGTYEQYF
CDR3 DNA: TGTGCCAGTACCCTAAAAGCGGGGACCTACGAGCAGTACTTC

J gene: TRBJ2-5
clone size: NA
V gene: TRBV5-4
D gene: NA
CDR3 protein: CASSLAAQETQYF
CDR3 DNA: TGTGCCAGCAGCTTAGCGGCTCAAGAGACCCAGTACTTC

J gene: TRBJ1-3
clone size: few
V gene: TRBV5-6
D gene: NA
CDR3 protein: CASSPPRALSGNTIYF
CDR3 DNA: TGTGCCAGCAGCCCCCCGCGGGCTCTCTCTGGAAACACCATATATTTT

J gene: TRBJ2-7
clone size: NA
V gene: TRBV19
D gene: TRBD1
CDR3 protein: CASSIGTGSGEQYF
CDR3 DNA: TGTGCCAGTAGTATTGGGACAGGGTCCGGCGAGCAGTACTTC

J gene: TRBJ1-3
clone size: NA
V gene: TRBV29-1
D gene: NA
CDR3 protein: CSVATGNGNTIYF
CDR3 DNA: TGCAGCGTAGCTACAGGGAATGGAAACACCATATATTTT

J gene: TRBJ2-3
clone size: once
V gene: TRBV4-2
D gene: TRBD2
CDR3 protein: CASSQDWSSGGPHGDTQYF
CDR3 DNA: TGTGCCAGCAGCCAAGATTGGAGTAGCGGGGGCCCCCACGGGGATACGCAGTATTTT

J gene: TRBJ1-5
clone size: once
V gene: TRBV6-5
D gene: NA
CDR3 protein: CASSYVTGPYNQPQHF
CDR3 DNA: TGTGCCAGCAGTTACGTAACAGGGCCCTACAATCAGCCCCAGCATTTT

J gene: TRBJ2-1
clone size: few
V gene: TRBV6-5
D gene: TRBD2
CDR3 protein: CASSYSGLATNEQFF
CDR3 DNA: TGTGCCAGCAGTTACTCGGGACTAGCGACCAATGAGCAGTTCTTC